This T cell receptor (beta chain) was observed in a study of blood T cell repertoires in COVID-19. Study-wide context: The analysed material was cDNA or gDNA that came from T cells, B-cell-depleted T cells, or PBMCs.

CDR3 length equals 18 residues. Losses at the gene ends were 2 bases for V and 3 bases for J; bases not matched to a gene: 16. The germline V gene encodes CDR1 SGHRS and CDR2 YFSETQ. Per the authors' pipeline: By means of reference gene primer amplification, nucleated cell counts were estimated. TCRdb's copy holds only in-frame clones and misses some; the assay was immunoSEQ multiplex PCR. V, J and clone size were drawn from that table, and D and trimming were deduced from the DNA. The sample shows about 130,000 clones, roughly nine tenths of them seen only once. A Seattle source enrolled patients during active infection and followed them longitudinally.

This chain connects TRBV5-1 to TRBJ2-7, with 8 bases aligning to TRBD2. Sequenced sample: peripheral blood. The sequence was collected from a woman between 65 and 79 years old with COVID-19, enrolled during active disease. CDR3 bases: TGCGCCAGCAGCTTCAAATACTCGGGGGGGGCGGAGAGCTACGAGCAGTACTTC. Amino acid sequence: CASSFKYSGGAESYEQYF.